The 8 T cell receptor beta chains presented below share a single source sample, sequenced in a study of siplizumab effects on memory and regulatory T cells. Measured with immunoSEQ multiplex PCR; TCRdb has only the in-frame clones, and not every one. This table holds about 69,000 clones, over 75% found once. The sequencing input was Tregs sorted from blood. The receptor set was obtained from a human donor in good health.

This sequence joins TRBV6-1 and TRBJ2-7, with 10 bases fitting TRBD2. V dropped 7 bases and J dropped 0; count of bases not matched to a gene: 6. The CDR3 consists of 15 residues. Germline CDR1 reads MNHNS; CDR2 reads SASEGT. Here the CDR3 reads CASKVSSGSSYEQYF. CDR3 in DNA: TGTGCCAGCAAGGTGTCTAGCGGGAGCTCCTACGAGCAGTACTTC.

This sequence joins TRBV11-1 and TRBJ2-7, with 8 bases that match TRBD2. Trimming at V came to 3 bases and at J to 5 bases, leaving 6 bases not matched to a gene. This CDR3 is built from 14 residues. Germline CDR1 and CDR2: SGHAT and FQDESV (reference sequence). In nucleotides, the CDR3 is TGTGCCAGCAGCTTCCTCCAGACTAGCGACGAGCAGTACTTC. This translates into CASSFLQTSDEQYF. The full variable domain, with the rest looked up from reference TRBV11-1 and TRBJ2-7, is EAEVAQSPRYKITEKSQAVAFWCDPISGHATLYWYRQILGQGPELLVQFQDESVVDDSQLPKDRFSAERLKGVDSTLKIQPAELGDSAMYLCASSFLQTSDEQYFGPGTRLTVT.

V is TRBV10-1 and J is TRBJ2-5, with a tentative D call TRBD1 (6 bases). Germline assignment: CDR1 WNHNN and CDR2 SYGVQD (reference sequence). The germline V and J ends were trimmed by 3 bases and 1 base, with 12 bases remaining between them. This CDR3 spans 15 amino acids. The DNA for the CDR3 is TGCGCCAGCAGTGATGGACAGAGAGCCCAAGAGACCCAGTACTTC. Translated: CASSDGQRAQETQYF.

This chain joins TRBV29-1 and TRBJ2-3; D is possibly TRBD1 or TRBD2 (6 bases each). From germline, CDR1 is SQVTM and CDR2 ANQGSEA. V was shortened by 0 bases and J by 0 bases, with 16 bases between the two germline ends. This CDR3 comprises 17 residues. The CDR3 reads CSVEDSPAGHSTDTQYF. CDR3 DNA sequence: TGCAGCGTTGAAGATTCCCCGGCGGGACATAGCACAGATACGCAGTATTTT.

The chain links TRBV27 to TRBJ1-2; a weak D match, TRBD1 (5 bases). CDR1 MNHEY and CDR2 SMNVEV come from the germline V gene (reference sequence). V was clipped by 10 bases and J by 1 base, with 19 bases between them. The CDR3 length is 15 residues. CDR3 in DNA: TGTGCCATCACTCCGGGACGCTTGTTTAACTATGGCTACACCTTC. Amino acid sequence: CAITPGRLFNYGYTF.

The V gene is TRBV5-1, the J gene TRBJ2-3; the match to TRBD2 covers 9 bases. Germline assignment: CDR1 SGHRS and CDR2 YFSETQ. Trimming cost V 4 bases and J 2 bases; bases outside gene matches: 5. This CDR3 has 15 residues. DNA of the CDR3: TGCGCCAGCAGCGGGGGACTAGCCTTCACAGATACGCAGTATTTT. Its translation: CASSGGLAFTDTQYF.

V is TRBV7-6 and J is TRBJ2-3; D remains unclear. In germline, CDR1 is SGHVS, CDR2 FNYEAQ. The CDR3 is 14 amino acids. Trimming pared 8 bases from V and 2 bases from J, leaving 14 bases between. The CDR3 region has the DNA TGTGCCAGCGCCCTGGGCCTCTCCACAGATACGCAGTATTTT. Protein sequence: CASALGLSTDTQYF. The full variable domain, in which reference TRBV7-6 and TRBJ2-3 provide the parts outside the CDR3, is GAGVSQSPRYKVTKRGQDVALRCDPISGHVSLYWYRQALGQGPEFLTYFNYEAQQDKSGLPNDRFSAERPEGSISTLTIQRTEQRDSAMYRCASALGLSTDTQYFGPGTRLTVL.

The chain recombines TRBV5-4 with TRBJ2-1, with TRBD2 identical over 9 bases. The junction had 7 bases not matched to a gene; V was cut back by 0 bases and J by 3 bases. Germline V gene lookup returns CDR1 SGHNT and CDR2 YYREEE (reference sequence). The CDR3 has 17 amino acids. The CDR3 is CASSLAASGVGYNEQFF. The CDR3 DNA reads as TGTGCCAGCAGCTTGGCGGCTAGCGGGGTGGGCTACAATGAGCAGTTCTTC.